The subject of this entry is one T cell receptor (beta chain). These data are taken from a study of T-cell memory formation after mild COVID-19. V was pared by 2 bases and J by 0 bases, with 11 bases between. The CDR3 loop spans 15 amino acids. Germline-derived CDR1 and CDR2 are SGHRS and YFSETQ. TCRdb re-derived calls from the 5' RACE reads in MiXCR, one entry per CDR3 protein. The sample yields 150,000 to 200,000 distinct CDR3 sequences, less than 20% seen once. V is TRBV5-1 and J is TRBJ1-2, with D possibly being TRBD1 (6 bases). The sequence came from a man aged 18 to 35 who had mild COVID-19 (a few samples of this study predate the infection). Cell type and time point are not known. The sample taken for sequencing was PBMCs or a T cell subset sorted from them (not recorded which). The CDR3 here is CASSFIAGANYGYTF. The CDR3 bases are TGCGCCAGCAGCTTCATTGCAGGGGCTAACTATGGCTACACCTTC.